This entry lists 19 T cell receptor beta chains sequenced from one sample in a study of blood T cell repertoires in COVID-19 (dated by TCRdb to 2018 to 2021). Library method: the immunoSEQ multiplex PCR assay. Here the immuneACCESS table is served through TCRdb, limited to in-frame sequences with V and J called. Missing clones are a known gap in these copies; in checked studies unresolved V genes cover under half, and the rest lacks a known reason. The sample yields 100,000 to 150,000 clones; around 86% were counted once. The top ten hold 10% to 15% of the sample. The sample comprised peripheral blood. The receptors originated from a man between 60 and 75 years old with acute or convalescent COVID-19.

The rearrangement joins TRBV24-1 to TRBJ1-4; D is perhaps TRBD1 (6 bases). The V gene's germline CDR1 is KGHDR and CDR2 SFDVKD. This CDR3 is 12 amino acids long. Trimming cost V 9 bases and J 10 bases, with 14 bases left between them. CDR3 residues: CATSDRGGKLFF. The DNA for the CDR3 is TGTGCCACCTCGGACCGAGGGGGAAAACTGTTTTTT.

This clone appeared a few times. The chain uses TRBV3-1 (or the pseudogene TRBV3-2) and TRBJ1-4, with unresolved D. CDR3 size: 14 residues. Trimming took 7 bases from V and 0 from J, leaving 9 bases between them. CDR1 and CDR2 from the germline V gene are LGHDT and YNNKEL (reference sequence). The CDR3: CASTLLATNEKLFF. For the CDR3, the DNA is TGTGCCAGCACCCTACTTGCAACTAATGAAAAACTGTTTTTT.

The CDR3 spells CASSPGGAGFGYTF. The CDR3 nucleotides are TGCGCCAGCAGCCCTGGGGGCGCTGGTTTTGGCTACACCTTC. This sequence joins TRBV5-1 and TRBJ1-2, with D possibly TRBD1 on 6 matching bases. The length of the CDR3 is 14 residues. CDR1 and CDR2 from the germline V gene are SGHRS and YFSETQ. Trimming left V 4 bases short and J 7 bases short, with 17 bases between.

The V and J genes are TRBV5-1 and TRBJ1-5; no reliable D call. Per germline, CDR1 SGHRS and CDR2 YFSETQ. This CDR3 has 13 amino acids. V lost 5 bases, J lost 0 bases, and 6 bases lay in between. The DNA of the CDR3 is TGCGCCAGCAGACAGAATAGCAATCAGCCCCAGCATTTT. It is translated as CASRQNSNQPQHF. Together with reference TRBV5-1 and TRBJ1-5, the CDR3 gives the full variable domain: KAGVTQTPRYLIKTRGQQVTLSCSPISGHRSVSWYQQTPGQGLQFLFEYFSETQRNKGNFPGRFSGRQFSNSRSEMNVSTLELGDSALYLCASRQNSNQPQHFGDGTRLSIL.

The J gene is TRBJ2-1, the V gene TRBV7-9; D not resolved. Germline CDR1 is SEHNR and CDR2 is FQNEAQ (reference sequence). V shed 0 bases and J shed 6 bases, with 6 bases lying between them. The length of the CDR3 is 13 residues. Here the CDR3 reads CASSLAFSNEQFF. CDR3 coding DNA: TGTGCCAGCAGCTTAGCATTTAGCAATGAGCAGTTCTTC.

The gene calls are TRBV18 and TRBJ1-2; no firm D call. The CDR3 has 13 residues. Germline V gene data show CDR1 as KGHSH and CDR2 as LQKENI. The V gene lost 3 bases and the J gene lost 8 bases, with 13 bases spanning the gap. The CDR3 here is CASSPAGYGGYTF. CDR3 bases: TGTGCCAGCTCACCCGCCGGATACGGGGGCTACACCTTC.

This clone has ten or more counts. The chain is built from TRBV19 and TRBJ1-2; unclear D gene. Germline lookup yields CDR1 LNHDA and CDR2 SQIVND (reference sequence). V shed 1 base and J shed 8 bases, with 14 bases lying between them. The CDR3 loop spans 14 amino acids. Here the CDR3 reads CASSIVGSTGGYTF. CDR3 sequence (DNA): TGTGCCAGTAGTATAGTGGGTAGCACGGGAGGCTACACCTTC.

V gene TRBV18 combines with J gene TRBJ2-1; TRBD2 matches at 11 bases. This CDR3 is built from 15 residues. The germline gives CDR1 KGHSH, CDR2 LQKENI. V dropped 6 bases and J dropped 8; count of bases not matched to a gene: 9. The CDR3 sequence is CASSFGLAGVDEQFF. The CDR3 nucleotides are TGTGCCAGCTCTTTTGGACTAGCGGGCGTCGATGAGCAGTTCTTC. The full variable domain, rest sourced from reference TRBV18 and TRBJ2-1, is NAGVMQNPRHLVRRRGQEARLRCSPMKGHSHVYWYRQLPEEGLKFMVYLQKENIIDESGMPKERFSAEFPKEGPSILRIQQVVRGDSAAYFCASSFGLAGVDEQFFGPGTRLTVL.

The gene calls are TRBV28 and TRBJ1-4; D not certain. The CDR3 is made up of 16 amino acids. Germline loops: CDR1 MDHEN, CDR2 SYDVKM. Between the trimmed V and J ends, which lost 3 bases and 2 bases, there was a span of 13 bases. CDR3 coding DNA: TGTGCCAGCAGTTTCGGAACCAGCGGGACTAATGAAAAACTGTTTTTT. It is translated as CASSFGTSGTNEKLFF.

This chain uses TRBV6-5 with TRBJ1-2; TRBD1 aligns across 9 bases. After removal of 10 bases from V and 6 bases from J, the junction contained 9 bases not matched to a gene. CDR1 and CDR2 from the germline V gene are MNHEY and SVGAGI. This CDR3 has 13 amino acids. The CDR3 coding sequence is TGTGCCACCAGGGACAGGGAGATGAATGGCTACACCTTC. Its translation is CATRDREMNGYTF.

J is TRBJ2-3 and V is TRBV18, with D perhaps TRBD2 (5 bases). The CDR3 sequence is 17 residues long. Looked up from germline, CDR1 is KGHSH and CDR2 is LQKENI. V lost 3 bases and J 3 bases, leaving 19 bases between the germline ends. CDR3: CASSPGLAALRTDTQYF. The CDR3 nucleotides are TGTGCCAGCTCACCCGGACTGGCGGCTTTGAGGACAGATACGCAGTATTTT.

The chain links TRBV29-1 to TRBJ1-2; 7 bases are a match to TRBD1. This CDR3 comprises 16 residues. Germline trimming cut 6 bases from V and 3 bases from J; bases unmatched to any gene: 16. CDR1 SQVTM and CDR2 ANQGSEA come from the germline V gene. DNA of the CDR3: TGCAGCGTGGTCCCTTGGGGCAGGGGGATGGACTATGGCTACACCTTC. This sequence encodes CSVVPWGRGMDYGYTF.

This chain connects TRBV30 to TRBJ2-5; no definite D call. V lost 3 bases and J 2 bases, leaving 4 bases between the germline ends. The CDR3 extends over 11 amino acids. The V gene's germline CDR1 is GTSNPN and CDR2 SVGIG (reference sequence). The CDR3 nucleotides are TGTGCCTGGAGCCTACAAGAGACCCAGTACTTC. Translating gives CAWSLQETQYF.

The CDR3 DNA reads TGCGCCAGCGGGGGGGAGATCACAGATACGCAGTATTTT. Translating gives CASGGEITDTQYF. V and J are TRBV5-1 and TRBJ2-3; TRBD2 aligns across 7 bases. The CDR3 is made up of 13 amino acids. The trim removed 7 bases at V and 2 bases at J, leaving 4 bases unmatched. In germline, CDR1 is SGHRS, CDR2 YFSETQ.

V usage is TRBV7-9 and J usage is TRBJ1-6; tentatively, D is TRBD1 (6 bases). Between the trimmed V and J ends, which lost 4 bases and 11 bases, there was a span of 18 bases. CDR1 is SEHNR and CDR2 is FQNEAQ in the germline V gene (reference sequence). The CDR3 loop spans 15 amino acids. CDR3 DNA sequence: TGTGCCAGCAGCTCGAGCTCGACAGGATCAACACCCCTCCACTTT. Protein: CASSSSSTGSTPLHF.

The rearrangement uses TRBV21-1 and TRBJ2-1; the D call of TRBD2 is as the table states it, not checked on the DNA. TRBV21-1 is reported as a pseudogene. This CDR3 region has 19 residues. CDR3 protein: CASSRGISGGFSSYNEQFF. Here the CDR3 DNA reads TGTGCCAGCAGCCGAGGTATTAGCGGGGGCTTCAGCTCCTACAATGAGCAGTTCTTC.

The V and J genes are TRBV28 and TRBJ1-1; the D gene is possibly TRBD1 (6 bases). The CDR3 contains 15 residues. V lost 2 bases and J 4 bases, leaving 14 bases between the germline ends. Germline-derived CDR1 and CDR2 are MDHEN and SYDVKM. The CDR3 sequence is CASSLERTVRTEAFF. Here the CDR3 DNA reads TGTGCCAGCAGTTTAGAACGGACAGTCCGCACTGAAGCTTTCTTT.

The genes are TRBV27 and TRBJ1-1; a weak D match, TRBD1 (6 bases). The CDR3 spans 14 residues. The V and J ends lost 5 bases and 2 bases respectively, with 12 bases between them. Germline-derived CDR1 and CDR2 are MNHEY and SMNVEV (reference sequence). CDR3 sequence (DNA): TGTGCCAGCAGTCGTGACAGGTTAAACACTGAAGCTTTCTTT. Protein: CASSRDRLNTEAFF.

V and J are TRBV2 and TRBJ1-5, with a possible D match to TRBD1 (5 bases). Trimming took 8 bases from V and 2 from J, leaving 13 bases between them. The CDR3 covers 14 residues. Germline assignment: CDR1 SNHLY and CDR2 FYNNEI. The CDR3 DNA follows: TGTGCCAGCCAAGACAGTGGGGGCAATCAGCCCCAGCATTTT. Its protein product is CASQDSGGNQPQHF.